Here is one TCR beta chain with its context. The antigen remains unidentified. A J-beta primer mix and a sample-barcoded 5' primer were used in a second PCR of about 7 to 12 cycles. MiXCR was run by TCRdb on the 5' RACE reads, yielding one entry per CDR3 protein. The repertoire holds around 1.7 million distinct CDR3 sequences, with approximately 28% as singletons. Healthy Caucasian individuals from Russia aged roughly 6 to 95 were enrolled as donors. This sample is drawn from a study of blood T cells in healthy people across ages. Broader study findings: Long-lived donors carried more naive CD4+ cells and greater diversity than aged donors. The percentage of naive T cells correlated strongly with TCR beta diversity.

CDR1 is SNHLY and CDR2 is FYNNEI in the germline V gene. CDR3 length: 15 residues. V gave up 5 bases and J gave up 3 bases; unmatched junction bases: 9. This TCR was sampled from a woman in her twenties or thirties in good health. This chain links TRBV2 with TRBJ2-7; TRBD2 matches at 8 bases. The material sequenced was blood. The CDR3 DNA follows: TGTGCCAGCAGTCCTTTAGCGGGGTGGGGCTACGAGCAGTACTTC. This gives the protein CASSPLAGWGYEQYF.